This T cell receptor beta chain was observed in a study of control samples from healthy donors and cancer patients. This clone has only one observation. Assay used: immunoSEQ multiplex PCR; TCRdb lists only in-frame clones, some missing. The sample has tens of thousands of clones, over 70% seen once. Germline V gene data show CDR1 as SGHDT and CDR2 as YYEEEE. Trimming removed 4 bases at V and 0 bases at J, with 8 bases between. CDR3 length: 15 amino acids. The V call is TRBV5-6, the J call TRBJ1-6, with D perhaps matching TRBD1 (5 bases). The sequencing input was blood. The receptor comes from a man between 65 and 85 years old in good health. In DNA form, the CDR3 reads TGTGCCAGCAGCCCGAGGGGCTCCTATAATTCACCCCTCCACTTT. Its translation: CASSPRGSYNSPLHF.